The entry below describes one TCR beta chain. This may stem from a read error, because a much larger clone lies one nucleotide away. This sample is drawn from a study of molecular identifiers for immune sequencing clone quantification. Via MiXCR, TCRdb re-called the PCR reads, giving one row per CDR3 protein. The table has roughly 100,000 distinct CDR3 sequences, 30% to 35% seen once. There are 14 residues in the CDR3. Looked up from germline, CDR1 is SGHTA and CDR2 is FQGNSA. This TCR came from a human donor in good health. Some libraries in this study had Jurkat cell RNA spiked in. Input material: naive CD8+ T cells from blood, with Jurkat cell RNA spiked in. Subset in this sample: FACS-sorted CD8+CD4-CCR7+CD45RA+ naive T cells. The V gene is TRBV7-2, the J gene TRBJ2-7; no reliable D call. The CDR3 spells CASGFISPSREQYF. In DNA, the CDR3 is TGTGCCAGCGGCTTCATAAGCCCGTCCCGCGAGCAGTACTTC.